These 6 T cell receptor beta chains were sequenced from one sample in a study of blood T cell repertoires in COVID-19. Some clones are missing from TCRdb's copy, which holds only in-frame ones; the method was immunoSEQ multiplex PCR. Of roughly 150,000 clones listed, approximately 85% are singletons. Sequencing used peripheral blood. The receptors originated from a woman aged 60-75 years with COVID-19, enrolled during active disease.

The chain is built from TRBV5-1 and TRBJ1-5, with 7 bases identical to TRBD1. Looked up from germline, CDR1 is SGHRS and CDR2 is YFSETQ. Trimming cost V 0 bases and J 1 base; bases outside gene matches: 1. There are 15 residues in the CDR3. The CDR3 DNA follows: TGCGCCAGCAGCTTGGGGGGACAGAGCAATCAGCCCCAGCATTTT. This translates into CASSLGGQSNQPQHF.

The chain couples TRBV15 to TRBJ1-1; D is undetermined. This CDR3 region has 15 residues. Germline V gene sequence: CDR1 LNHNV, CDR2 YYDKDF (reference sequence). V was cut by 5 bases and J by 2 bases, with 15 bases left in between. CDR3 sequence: CATSSFLSGNTEAFF. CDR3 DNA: TGTGCCACCAGCTCATTCCTCTCGGGTAACACTGAAGCTTTCTTT.

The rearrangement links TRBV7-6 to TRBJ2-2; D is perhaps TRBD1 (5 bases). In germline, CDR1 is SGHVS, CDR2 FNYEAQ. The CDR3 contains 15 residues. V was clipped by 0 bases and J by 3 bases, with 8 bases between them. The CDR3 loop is CASSLATAYTGELFF. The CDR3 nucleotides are TGTGCCAGCAGCTTAGCGACAGCATACACCGGGGAGCTGTTTTTT.

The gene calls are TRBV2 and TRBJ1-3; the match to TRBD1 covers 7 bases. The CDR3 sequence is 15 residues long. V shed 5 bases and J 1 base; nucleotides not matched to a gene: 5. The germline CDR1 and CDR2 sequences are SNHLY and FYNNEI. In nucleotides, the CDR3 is TGTGCCAGCAGTCGACAGGGTGTTTCTGGAAACACCATATATTTT. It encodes CASSRQGVSGNTIYF.

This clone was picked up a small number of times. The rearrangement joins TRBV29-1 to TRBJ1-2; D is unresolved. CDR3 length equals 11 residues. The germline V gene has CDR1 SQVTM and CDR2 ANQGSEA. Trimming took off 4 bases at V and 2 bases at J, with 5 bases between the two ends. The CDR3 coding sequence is TGCAGCGTTGTACAGAACTATGGCTACACCTTC. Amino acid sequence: CSVVQNYGYTF.

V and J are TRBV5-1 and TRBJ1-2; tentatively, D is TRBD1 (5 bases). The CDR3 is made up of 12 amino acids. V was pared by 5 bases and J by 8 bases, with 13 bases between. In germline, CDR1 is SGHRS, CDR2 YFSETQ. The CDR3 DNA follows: TGCGCCAGCAGGCCCGGGGCGGGGGGCTACACCTTC. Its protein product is CASRPGAGGYTF.